The clone carrying this TCR beta chain was picked up a small number of times. Its antigen remains unknown. This entry is derived from a study of cytomegalovirus exposure and HLA in healthy donors. General study points: A later analysis associated around 17,000 TCR beta sequences with HLA alleles at a 0.05 false discovery rate. According to the study, roughly 160 TCR beta chains were cytomegalovirus-associated. High sensitivity and specificity were reportedly achieved when the classifier diagnosed cytomegalovirus status. Most of the CMV-associated TCR beta chains (in a later analysis) appeared to be HLA-restricted.

The CDR3 covers 15 residues. J gave up 1 base and V 2 bases, and 3 bases lay outside the gene matches. Germline V lookup: CDR1 MNHNY, CDR2 SVGAGI (reference sequence). A multiplex PCR was run with 60 Vbeta primers and 13 Jbeta primers. The table came from immunoSEQ multiplex PCR; TCRdb's copy has only in-frame clones and leaves some out. The sample comprises approximately 290,000 clones, about four fifths of which are singletons, and about 0.3% rests with the top ten. The sequence derives from a girl aged 2-10 years in good health and CMV-seronegative. The chain has TRBV6-6 and TRBJ2-5; 8 bases are a match to TRBD2. Source material: PBMCs. The CDR3 reads CASSYAGGPQETQYF. The CDR3 bases are TGTGCCAGCAGTTACGCGGGGGGACCCCAAGAGACCCAGTACTTC.